Below are 15 T cell receptor beta chains sequenced from a single sample in a study of CD8 T cells in Susac syndrome. When the RNA was reverse transcribed, random hexamers were used with an input of roughly 0.45 to 1 ug. TCRdb processed the immunoSEQ multiplex PCR reads anew with MiXCR; each CDR3 protein has one entry. The top ten clones hold approximately 0.08% of a sample with 140,000 to 150,000 distinct CDR3 sequences, approximately 96% of them seen once. Sequenced input: CD4+ T cells from PBMCs. Source of these receptors: a human donor with Susac syndrome.

This rearrangement joins TRBV12-3 or TRBV12-4 to TRBJ2-4, with 9 bases fitting TRBD2. V shed 6 bases and J 1 base; nucleotides not matched to a gene: 7. This CDR3 contains 16 residues. CDR3 sequence: CASRSGLAGAKNIQYF. The CDR3 bases are TGTGCCAGCAGGTCGGGACTAGCCGGGGCCAAAAACATTCAGTACTTC.

The rearrangement joins TRBV29-1 to TRBJ2-7; a weak D match, TRBD1 (5 bases). This CDR3 is 13 amino acids long. Trimming left V 3 bases short and J 3 bases short, with 12 bases between. CDR1 and CDR2 from the germline V gene are SQVTM and ANQGSEA. CDR3 region: CSVESLQGYEQYF. CDR3 nucleotides: TGCAGCGTTGAGTCCCTCCAGGGCTACGAGCAGTACTTC.

The genes are TRBV6-5 and TRBJ1-2; D is perhaps TRBD1 (5 bases). The CDR3 has 13 amino acids. Germline assignment: CDR1 MNHEY and CDR2 SVGAGI. Trimming stripped 7 bases from V and 2 bases from J, with 11 bases between. This chain's CDR3 is CASTPRGNYGYTF. The CDR3 nucleotides read TGTGCCAGCACCCCACGGGGGAACTATGGCTACACCTTC.

The V gene is TRBV28, the J gene TRBJ1-2; TRBD1 might be the D (5 bases). The germline CDR1 and CDR2 sequences are MDHEN and SYDVKM. The CDR3 loop spans 14 amino acids. Trimming pared 4 bases from V and 4 bases from J, leaving 13 bases between. Here the CDR3 reads CASSSQTAPYGYTF. In nucleotides, the CDR3 is TGTGCCAGCAGTTCACAGACAGCTCCCTATGGCTACACCTTC.

This chain uses TRBV6-2 or TRBV6-3 with TRBJ2-5; the match to TRBD2 covers 7 bases. The J segment lost 2 bases and the V segment lost 1 base, leaving 16 bases of the junction unmatched. Per germline, CDR1 MNHEY and CDR2 SVGEGT. There are 19 residues in the CDR3. Written as DNA, the CDR3 is TGTGCCAGCAGTTACTATCGAGGGAGGGCCGCGGAGGGGCAAGAGACCCAGTACTTC. Amino acid sequence: CASSYYRGRAAEGQETQYF.

The gene calls are TRBV9 and TRBJ2-5, with 7 bases matching TRBD2. Germline lookup yields CDR1 SGDLS and CDR2 YYNGEE. The length of the CDR3 is 15 residues. J was trimmed by 3 bases and V by 0 bases; bases with no gene match: 5. CDR3 bases: TGTGCCAGCAGCGTAGGCGGTCTAGCGGAAGAGACCCAGTACTTC. Its translation: CASSVGGLAEETQYF.

This chain joins TRBV7-2 and TRBJ2-1; D is undetermined. The CDR3 runs 12 residues. CDR1 is SGHTA, CDR2 FQGNSA, per germline. Deletions cut 1 base from V and 8 bases from J, with 6 bases between. CDR3 in DNA: TGTGCCAGCAGCTTAGGACTCGATGAGCAGTTCTTC. Translation: CASSLGLDEQFF.

V and J are TRBV7-9 and TRBJ2-7; D perhaps matches TRBD1 (5 bases). V gave up 6 bases and J gave up 2 bases, with 11 bases separating them. CDR3 length equals 13 residues. Germline assignment: CDR1 SEHNR and CDR2 FQNEAQ (reference sequence). CDR3: CASSQQVPYEQYF. The CDR3 DNA reads as TGTGCCAGCAGTCAACAGGTGCCCTACGAGCAGTACTTC.

The chain links TRBV3-1 to TRBJ2-1; no clear D. CDR3 length equals 14 residues. Trimming removed 1 base at V and 5 bases at J, with 9 bases between. CDR1 and CDR2 from the germline V gene are LGHDT and YNNKEL (reference sequence). The CDR3 region has the DNA TGTGCCAGCAGCCAAGTGTGGCAAAACAATGAGCAGTTCTTC. Protein: CASSQVWQNNEQFF.

This clonotype was seen a handful of times. The chain carries TRBV11-2 and TRBJ2-2, with a weak D call TRBD2 (5 bases). In germline, CDR1 is SGHAT, CDR2 FQNNGV. Trimming took 5 bases from V and 4 from J, leaving 5 bases between them. The CDR3 loop spans 12 amino acids. CDR3 sequence (DNA): TGTGCCAGCAGCCGGGGCACCGGGGAGCTGTTTTTT. Its protein is CASSRGTGELFF.

The chain combines TRBV29-1 with TRBJ2-3; 12 nucleotides match TRBD2. The V gene's germline CDR1 is SQVTM and CDR2 ANQGSEA. The CDR3 has 14 residues. V shed 8 bases and J 4 bases; nucleotides not matched to a gene: 7. CDR3 residues: CSIASGRDADTQYF. The CDR3 nucleotides are TGCAGCATTGCTAGCGGGAGGGATGCAGATACGCAGTATTTT.

The V and J genes are TRBV28 and TRBJ1-5, with D maybe TRBD1 (5 bases). The germline gives CDR1 MDHEN, CDR2 SYDVKM. V lost 7 bases and J lost 1, with 11 bases in between. This CDR3 region has 14 residues. The CDR3 nucleotides are TGTGCCAGCACTTCACCAGGGAGCAATCAGCCCCAGCATTTT. As protein: CASTSPGSNQPQHF.

J is TRBJ2-2 and V is TRBV19; D unresolved. V was shortened by 5 bases and J by 3 bases, with 13 bases between the two germline ends. The CDR3 runs to 15 residues. Germline V CDR1 and CDR2: LNHDA, SQIVND (reference sequence). CDR3 protein: CASSSGPGYTGELFF. CDR3 nucleotide sequence: TGTGCCAGTAGTTCTGGACCTGGATACACCGGGGAGCTGTTTTTT.

The chain is built from TRBV19 and TRBJ2-2, with D tentatively TRBD1 or TRBD2 (5 bases each). The V gene lost 10 bases and the J gene lost 0 bases, with 15 bases spanning the gap. The CDR3 runs to 15 residues. In germline, CDR1 is LNHDA, CDR2 SQIVND (reference sequence). DNA for the CDR3: TGTGCCACCAGCCCGGGACGGACGAACACCGGGGAGCTGTTTTTT. Translated: CATSPGRTNTGELFF.

This clonotype was counted a single time. The V and J genes are TRBV6-5 and TRBJ2-4; 10 bases agree with TRBD1. Looked up from germline, CDR1 is MNHEY and CDR2 is SVGAGI. The CDR3 runs to 19 residues. The V and J ends lost 4 bases and 0 bases, in that order; junction bases with no gene match: 12. The CDR3 protein is CASSSLRDRGALAKNIQYF. DNA for the CDR3: TGTGCCAGCAGTTCCCTCCGGGACAGGGGAGCCCTAGCCAAAAACATTCAGTACTTC.